The clone carrying this T cell receptor (beta chain) is categorized as medium-sized. Its antigen is unidentified. The sample originates from a study of T cell repertoires in aging, cancer and after chemotherapy. Study overall: Donor ages fell into six groups from 30 or younger up to 70 or older.

The CDR3 is made up of 15 amino acids. V dropped 0 bases and J dropped 2 bases, with 10 bases sitting between them. CDR1 is SGHRS and CDR2 is YFSETQ in the germline V gene. TCR beta rearrangements were amplified from peripheral blood genomic DNA. TRB rearrangements spanning V, D and J were amplified using mixed TRB-A/B primers. In TCRdb, the multiplex PCR reads were re-called with MiXCR into one record per CDR3 protein. The sample has under 7,500 distinct CDR3 sequences; around 30% are singletons. Study-wide results and caveats: Compared with age-matched healthy donors, untreated hematological or solid cancer patients showed higher blood TCR clonality.

Sequenced input: blood. This clonotype originated in a human donor with a blood cancer. The chain carries TRBV5-1 and TRBJ2-3, with D tentatively TRBD1 or TRBD2 (5 bases each). DNA for the CDR3: TGCGCCAGCAGCTTGGTCGGGGCCCACACAGATACGCAGTATTTT. This encodes CASSLVGAHTDTQYF.